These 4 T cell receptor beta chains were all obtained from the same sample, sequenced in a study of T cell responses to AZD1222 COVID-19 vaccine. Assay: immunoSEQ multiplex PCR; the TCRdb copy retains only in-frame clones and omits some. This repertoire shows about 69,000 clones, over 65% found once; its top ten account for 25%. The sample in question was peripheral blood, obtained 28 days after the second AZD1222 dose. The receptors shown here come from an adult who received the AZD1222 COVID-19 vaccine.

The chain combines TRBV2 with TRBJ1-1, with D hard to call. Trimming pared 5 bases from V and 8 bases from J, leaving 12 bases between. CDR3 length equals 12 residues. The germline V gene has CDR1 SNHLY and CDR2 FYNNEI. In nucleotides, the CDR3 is TGTGCCAGCAGTCGGACTCTCGAAGAAGCTTTCTTT. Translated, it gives CASSRTLEEAFF.

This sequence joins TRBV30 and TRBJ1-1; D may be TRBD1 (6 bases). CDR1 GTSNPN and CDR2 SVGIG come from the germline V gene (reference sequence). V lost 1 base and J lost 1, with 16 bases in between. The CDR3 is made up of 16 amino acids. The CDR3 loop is CAWSGSDSGANTEAFF. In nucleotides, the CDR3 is TGTGCCTGGAGTGGCTCTGATTCGGGGGCGAACACTGAAGCTTTCTTT.

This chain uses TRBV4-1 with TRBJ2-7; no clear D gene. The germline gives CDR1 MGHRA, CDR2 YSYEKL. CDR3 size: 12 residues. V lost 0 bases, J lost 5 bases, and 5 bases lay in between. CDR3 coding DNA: TGCGCCAGCAGCCAAGATCGACACGAGCAGTACTTC. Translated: CASSQDRHEQYF.

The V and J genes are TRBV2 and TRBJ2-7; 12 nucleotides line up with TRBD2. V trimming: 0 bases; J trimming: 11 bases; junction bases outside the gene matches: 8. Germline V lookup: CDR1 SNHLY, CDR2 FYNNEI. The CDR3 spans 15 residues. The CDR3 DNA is TGTGCCAGCAGTGAAGCGGGGCTAGCGGGGGGGATGAAGTACTTC. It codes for CASSEAGLAGGMKYF. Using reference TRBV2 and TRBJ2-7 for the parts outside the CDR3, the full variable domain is EPEVTQTPSHQVTQMGQEVILRCVPISNHLYFYWYRQILGQKVEFLVSFYNNEISEKSEIFDDQFSVERPDGSNFTLKIRSTKLEDSAMYFCASSEAGLAGGMKYFGPGTRLTVT.